This is a list of T cell receptor beta chains from one sample in a study of shared T cell receptors in the human thymus. Sequenced by immunoSEQ multiplex PCR; TCRdb stores in-frame clones only, minus some. The table records over 650,000 clones, around 87% of them present only once. The same sample was also used in a study of human thymus T cells.

The sequencing sample was made of thymocytes. These receptor sequences come from a boy in the first two years of life with a congenital heart defect. Both conserved end residues are part of each CDR3. Each record gives: D gene, V gene, J gene, clone size, CDR3 DNA, CDR3 protein. The D gene is left open where the match is weak. Expanded clones are given a class, and other clones once, few, many or no size at all.

D gene: TRBD2
V gene: TRBV6-1
J gene: TRBJ2-7
clone size: NA
CDR3 DNA: TGTGCCAGCAGTGAAGCACCCGCAGCGGGGGTCTACGAGCAGTACTTC
CDR3 protein: CASSEAPAAGVYEQYF

D gene: TRBD2
V gene: TRBV14
J gene: TRBJ2-7
clone size: NA
CDR3 DNA: TGTGCCAGCAGCCCCCGTCGAGCGGGAGTCCGCGAGCAGTACTTC
CDR3 protein: CASSPRRAGVREQYF

D gene: NA
V gene: TRBV28
J gene: TRBJ1-2
clone size: NA
CDR3 DNA: TGTGCCAGCAGCCCACAGGGCTGCTATGGCTACACCTTC
CDR3 protein: CASSPQGCYGYTF

D gene: NA
V gene: TRBV2
J gene: TRBJ2-2
clone size: NA
CDR3 DNA: TGTGCCAGCAGTGAAGGGACGGACACCGGAGAGCTGTTTTTT
CDR3 protein: CASSEGTDTGELFF

D gene: NA
V gene: TRBV4-3
J gene: TRBJ2-2
clone size: NA
CDR3 DNA: TGCGCCAGCAGCCAAGGGGGCGGCGGGGAGCTGTTTTTT
CDR3 protein: CASSQGGGGELFF

D gene: TRBD1
V gene: TRBV5-6
J gene: TRBJ1-1
clone size: NA
CDR3 DNA: TGTGCCAGCAGCGCTCGACAGGGGGCAAGGGGCACTGAAGCTTTCTTT
CDR3 protein: CASSARQGARGTEAFF

D gene: NA
V gene: TRBV28
J gene: TRBJ2-7
clone size: NA
CDR3 DNA: TGTGCCAGCAGTTTTATGTCGGAGGATACTTTCGAGCAGTACTTC
CDR3 protein: CASSFMSEDTFEQYF

D gene: TRBD2
V gene: TRBV5-1
J gene: TRBJ2-2
clone size: once
CDR3 DNA: TGCGCCAGCAGCCCCTGGACTAGCGGGGGGCCTCCGAACACCGGGGAGCTGTTTTTT
CDR3 protein: CASSPWTSGGPPNTGELFF

D gene: TRBD1
V gene: TRBV5-8
J gene: TRBJ1-5
clone size: once
CDR3 DNA: TGTGCCAGCAGCTACCCAGGGGGAGAGGGACAGCCCCAGCATTTT
CDR3 protein: CASSYPGGEGQPQHF

D gene: TRBD1
V gene: TRBV4-3
J gene: TRBJ2-1
clone size: NA
CDR3 DNA: TGCGCCAGCAGCCAGGATGGACAGGGTCGCTTTGGTGAGCAGTTCTTC
CDR3 protein: CASSQDGQGRFGEQFF

D gene: NA
V gene: TRBV4-3
J gene: TRBJ2-2
clone size: NA
CDR3 DNA: TGCGCCAGCAGCCAAGAGGGCTTCCGGACCGGGGAGCTGTTTTTT
CDR3 protein: CASSQEGFRTGELFF

D gene: TRBD2
V gene: TRBV5-1
J gene: TRBJ2-2
clone size: NA
CDR3 DNA: TGCGCCAGTACCGGGACTAGCGGGACTCTGAACACCGGGGAGCTGTTTTTT
CDR3 protein: CASTGTSGTLNTGELFF

D gene: TRBD1
V gene: TRBV4-3
J gene: TRBJ1-1
clone size: NA
CDR3 DNA: TGCGCCAGCAGCCAAGTAGACAGGGGGAGGACTGAAGCTTTCTTT
CDR3 protein: CASSQVDRGRTEAFF

D gene: NA
V gene: TRBV6-5
J gene: TRBJ1-6
clone size: NA
CDR3 DNA: TGTGCCAGCAGTTACACGGGACAACCCTATAATTCACCCCTCCACTTT
CDR3 protein: CASSYTGQPYNSPLHF

D gene: TRBD1
V gene: TRBV27
J gene: TRBJ2-3
clone size: NA
CDR3 DNA: TGTGCCAGCAGTTTATGTACAGGGGATACAGATACGCAGTATTTT
CDR3 protein: CASSLCTGDTDTQYF

D gene: TRBD2
V gene: TRBV18
J gene: TRBJ2-3
clone size: NA
CDR3 DNA: TGTGCCAGCTCACCTTGGACTAGCGGGGGGGCCGCAGATACGCAGTATTTT
CDR3 protein: CASSPWTSGGAADTQYF

D gene: TRBD1
V gene: TRBV15
J gene: TRBJ1-5
clone size: NA
CDR3 DNA: TGTGCCACCAGCAGAGTGGGGGGCAGGGGGAGCAATCAGCCCCAGCATTTT
CDR3 protein: CATSRVGGRGSNQPQHF

D gene: NA
V gene: TRBV23-1
J gene: TRBJ1-1
clone size: NA
CDR3 DNA: TGCGCCAGCAGTCATGCGAGAGGCAGTTTTTACACTGAAGCTTTCTTT
CDR3 protein: CASSHARGSFYTEAFF

D gene: TRBD1
V gene: TRBV2
J gene: TRBJ1-2
clone size: NA
CDR3 DNA: TGTGCCAGCAACCAAGGGGACAGGCCTTCGCGGGGCTACACCTTC
CDR3 protein: CASNQGDRPSRGYTF

D gene: TRBD1
V gene: TRBV7-2
J gene: TRBJ1-2
clone size: NA
CDR3 DNA: TGTGCCAGCAGCGCCCAGGGACAGGGCGACTATGGCTACACCTTC
CDR3 protein: CASSAQGQGDYGYTF

D gene: TRBD1
V gene: TRBV9
J gene: TRBJ2-4
clone size: NA
CDR3 DNA: TGTGCCAGCAGCGCGGGGACAGGGGAGAGGGGGGCCAAAAACATTCAGTACTTC
CDR3 protein: CASSAGTGERGAKNIQYF